The source of this T cell receptor (beta chain) is a study of Graves' ophthalmopathy and Graves' hyperthyroidism. As for this clonotype: Its matching antigen is unknown.

General study results and limits: The model predicted ophthalmopathy progression with 70.59% sensitivity and under 75% specificity. Blood also carried most expanded thyroid clonotypes exceeding 0.001 frequency.

The CDR3 spans 14 residues. CDR1 is MNHEY and CDR2 is SMNVEV in the germline V gene (reference sequence). V lost 5 bases to trimming and J lost 4 bases; unmatched junction nucleotides: 6. The authors diagnosed from clinical symptoms, serum thyroxine, TRAb, thyroid ultrasound and orbital computed tomography. From RNA, the CDR3 regions of TCR beta chains were amplified and sequenced. HTBI primers were employed in first-round RT-PCR, then a second-round multiplex PCR followed. MiXCR, run by TCRdb on the multiplex PCR reads, gives a single entry per CDR3 protein. Of 200,000 to 250,000 distinct CDR3 sequences listed, 29% are singletons.

The sequence was obtained from a man aged 50 to 60 with Graves' ophthalmopathy. The rearrangement links TRBV27 to TRBJ1-1; TRBD1 agrees at 8 bases. Material for sequencing was peripheral blood. CDR3 nucleotides: TGTGCCAGCAGTCCTGGGACAGGAGCCACTGAAGCTTTCTTT. Protein sequence: CASSPGTGATEAFF.